This is a list of T cell receptor beta chains from one sample in a study of T cells after yellow fever vaccination. TCRdb re-called the 5' RACE reads with MiXCR, one entry per CDR3 protein. The table records 150,000 to 200,000 distinct CDR3 sequences, roughly 9% of them present only once. The sample in question was CD8+ T cells sorted from PBMCs, obtained 45 days after the yellow fever booster vaccination. These receptors were collected from a man aged 18 to 30 who received the YFV17D yellow fever vaccine. CDR3s include the opening cysteine and the closing phenylalanine or tryptophan. The D gene is left open where the match is weak. Only part of the rows carry a size: once, few, many, or a class if the clone is expanded.

TRBV9	few	.	TRBJ2-7	CASSVNDDEQYF	TGTGCCAGCAGCGTAAACGATGACGAGCAGTACTTC
TRBV7-6	few	TRBD1	TRBJ2-7	CASSRGLDRGWYEQYF	TGTGCCAGCAGCCGGGGTTTGGACAGGGGTTGGTACGAGCAGTACTTC
TRBV5-1	few	TRBD2	TRBJ2-3	CASSYGTRSTDTQYF	TGCGCCAGCAGCTACGGGACTAGGAGCACAGATACGCAGTATTTT
TRBV15	few	.	TRBJ2-4	CATSQVIAKNIQYF	TGTGCCACCAGTCAGGTCATAGCCAAAAACATTCAGTACTTC
TRBV5-6	few	.	TRBJ2-7	CASSSGPGSYEQYF	TGTGCCAGCAGCTCGGGACCGGGCTCCTACGAGCAGTACTTC
TRBV7-6	few	.	TRBJ1-3	CASSLAPSRPGNTIYF	TGTGCCAGCAGCTTAGCCCCCTCGCGGCCCGGAAACACCATATATTTT
TRBV12-3/TRBV12-4	few	TRBD2	TRBJ2-3	CASSHSGDTDTQYF	TGTGCCAGCAGTCATAGCGGGGACACAGATACGCAGTATTTT
TRBV5-6	.	.	TRBJ2-1	CASSGGTFPGEQFF	TGTGCCAGCAGCGGCGGGACGTTCCCCGGAGAGCAGTTCTTC
TRBV12-3/TRBV12-4	many	TRBD1	TRBJ2-7	CASSFWGIVVGQGYEQYF	TGTGCCAGCAGTTTCTGGGGGATTGTTGTAGGACAGGGCTACGAGCAGTACTTC
TRBV25-1	.	.	TRBJ1-2	CASSDRDGDTF	TGTGCCAGCAGTGACCGCGACGGAGACACCTTC
TRBV7-2	many	.	TRBJ2-3	CASSLAVTDTQYF	TGTGCCAGCAGCTTAGCAGTCACAGATACGCAGTATTTT
TRBV5-5	few	.	TRBJ1-1	CASSLRQTAMNTEAFF	TGTGCCAGCAGCCTTAGGCAGACAGCGATGAACACTGAAGCTTTCTTT
TRBV6-5	.	.	TRBJ2-7	CASGYGQGPQYF	TGTGCCAGCGGCTATGGGCAGGGACCGCAGTACTTC
TRBV4-1	many	TRBD2	TRBJ2-3	CASSPLKAGGTDTQYF	TGCGCCAGCAGCCCGCTGAAAGCGGGGGGCACAGATACGCAGTATTTT
TRBV4-3	.	TRBD1	TRBJ1-5	CASSQSYRGPQHF	TGCGCCAGCAGCCAATCGTACAGGGGGCCCCAGCATTTT
TRBV2	few	.	TRBJ2-3	CASSPTAGPQDTQYF	TGTGCCAGCAGCCCGACCGCGGGGCCACAAGATACGCAGTATTTT
TRBV14	.	.	TRBJ1-1	CASSHLSTPLAFF	TGTGCCAGCAGCCACTTAAGCACTCCCTTGGCTTTCTTT
TRBV12-3/TRBV12-4	.	.	TRBJ2-7	CASSEFPATAYEQYF	TGTGCCAGCAGTGAATTTCCGGCGACGGCCTACGAGCAGTACTTC
TRBV12-3/TRBV12-4	.	TRBD1	TRBJ1-5	CASRGGQGRQPQHF	TGTGCCAGCAGGGGGGGACAGGGAAGACAGCCCCAGCATTTT
TRBV7-8	.	.	TRBJ1-1	CASSPSATEAFF	TGTGCCAGCAGCCCCTCGGCCACTGAAGCTTTCTTT
TRBV6-5	.	TRBD2	TRBJ2-5	CASSYSSLLAGAGGPKLETQYF	TGTGCCAGCAGTTACTCGAGTCTGCTAGCGGGGGCTGGAGGACCTAAATTAGAGACCCAGTACTTC
TRBV18	many	TRBD1	TRBJ2-1	CASSPAGGWEQFF	TGTGCCAGCTCACCGGCAGGGGGCTGGGAGCAGTTCTTC
TRBV27	many	.	TRBJ1-1	CASSLRAHTEAFF	TGTGCCAGCAGTTTGCGGGCACACACTGAAGCTTTCTTT
TRBV4-3	.	.	TRBJ1-1	CASSQDILEGLSTEAFF	TGCGCCAGCAGCCAAGATATTCTGGAGGGGTTGAGCACTGAAGCTTTCTTT
TRBV29-1	few	TRBD2	TRBJ2-1	CSVVGGGEQFF	TGCAGCGTTGTTGGGGGGGGTGAGCAGTTCTTC
TRBV7-9	.	TRBD1	TRBJ1-1	CASSSPTGVDTEAFF	TGTGCCAGCAGCTCACCAACAGGGGTTGATACTGAAGCTTTCTTT
TRBV6-2/TRBV6-3	few	TRBD2	TRBJ2-3	CASSLTSGGLTDTQYF	TGTGCCAGCAGTTTAACTAGCGGGGGCCTCACAGATACGCAGTATTTT
TRBV12-3/TRBV12-4	.	.	TRBJ1-6	CASKYRAYNSPLHF	TGTGCCAGCAAGTACAGGGCATATAATTCACCCCTCCACTTT
TRBV23-1	many	.	TRBJ2-7	CASSLGHQATSYEQYF	TGCGCCAGCAGTTTGGGACACCAAGCCACGTCCTACGAGCAGTACTTC
TRBV6-2/TRBV6-3	.	TRBD1	TRBJ1-2	CASSYRGQGYYGYTF	TGTGCCAGCAGTTATCGAGGACAGGGATACTATGGCTACACCTTC
TRBV6-1	.	.	TRBJ1-4	CASSELSVVDKLFF	TGTGCCAGCAGTGAACTCAGTGTCGTGGATAAACTGTTTTTT
TRBV2	.	TRBD1	TRBJ2-7	CASNWDREEQYF	TGTGCCAGCAACTGGGACAGGGAAGAGCAGTACTTC
TRBV6-6	.	.	TRBJ2-7	CATIGGSGRPYEQYF	TGTGCCACGATAGGGGGTAGCGGGCGACCCTACGAGCAGTACTTC
TRBV6-6	.	.	TRBJ1-2	CASSYPGTGDYGYTF	TGTGCCAGCAGTTACCCGGGGACGGGAGACTATGGCTACACCTTC
TRBV12-3/TRBV12-4	few	TRBD2	TRBJ2-2	CASSPGGGGNTGELFF	TGTGCCAGCAGTCCTGGGGGGGGTGGCAACACCGGGGAGCTGTTTTTT
TRBV6-1	few	.	TRBJ1-2	CASRRVLGYTF	TGTGCCAGCAGGAGGGTCCTGGGCTACACCTTC
TRBV29-1	many	TRBD1	TRBJ1-4	CSVRTGEKLFF	TGCAGCGTTCGGACAGGGGAAAAACTGTTTTTT
TRBV19	few	TRBD1	TRBJ2-7	CASSIGTASSYEQYF	TGTGCCAGTAGCATCGGGACAGCGAGCTCCTACGAGCAGTACTTC
TRBV15	.	.	TRBJ1-1	CATSEENTEAFF	TGTGCCACCAGCGAAGAAAACACTGAAGCTTTCTTT
TRBV28	many	TRBD1	TRBJ1-5	CASRATQGAGQPQHF	TGTGCCAGCAGAGCTACACAGGGGGCCGGTCAGCCCCAGCATTTT
TRBV4-3	many	.	TRBJ1-2	CASSQDIGRDSGYTF	TGCGCCAGCAGCCAAGATATCGGCAGGGATTCTGGCTACACCTTC
TRBV19	.	TRBD2	TRBJ2-1	CASRGTSGGLYNEQFF	TGTGCCAGTAGAGGGACTAGCGGGGGCCTCTACAATGAGCAGTTCTTC
TRBV6-5	few	.	TRBJ2-4	CASSSGGEKNIQYF	TGTGCCAGCAGTAGCGGCGGGGAGAAAAACATTCAGTACTTC
TRBV9	few	.	TRBJ2-6	CASSPFFRSGANVLTF	TGTGCCAGCAGCCCTTTCTTCCGATCTGGGGCCAACGTCCTGACTTTC
TRBV5-6	.	.	TRBJ1-1	CASSKYNTEAFF	TGTGCCAGCAGCAAGTATAACACTGAAGCTTTCTTT
TRBV20-1	many	.	TRBJ2-2	CSAREHGNTGELFF	TGCAGTGCTAGAGAACACGGAAACACCGGGGAGCTGTTTTTT
TRBV5-1	many	.	TRBJ2-1	CASSFRGFSSYNEQFF	TGCGCCAGCAGCTTCCGGGGTTTTAGCTCCTACAATGAGCAGTTCTTC
TRBV7-9	.	TRBD2	TRBJ2-1	CASSLLSSGYYNEQFF	TGTGCCAGCAGCTTACTATCTAGCGGGTACTACAATGAGCAGTTCTTC
TRBV24-1	few	.	TRBJ2-3	CATSFDRNTQYF	TGTGCCACTAGCTTCGACAGGAATACGCAGTATTTT
TRBV5-5	.	TRBD1	TRBJ2-1	CASSFPPDRANEQFF	TGTGCCAGCAGCTTTCCTCCCGACAGGGCGAATGAGCAGTTCTTC
TRBV7-9	.	.	TRBJ2-2	CASLYGTGELFF	TGTGCCAGCCTCTACGGGACCGGGGAGCTGTTTTTT
TRBV4-3	many	.	TRBJ1-6	CASSQVSRPSLYNSPLHF	TGCGCCAGCAGCCAAGTAAGCCGCCCTAGTCTGTATAATTCACCCCTCCACTTT
TRBV19	few	TRBD2	TRBJ2-7	CASSMASGGGYEQYF	TGTGCCAGTAGTATGGCCAGCGGGGGAGGCTACGAGCAGTACTTC
TRBV9	.	TRBD1	TRBJ2-5	CASSDPGQGRVQETQYF	TGTGCCAGCAGCGACCCCGGACAGGGTAGGGTTCAAGAGACCCAGTACTTC